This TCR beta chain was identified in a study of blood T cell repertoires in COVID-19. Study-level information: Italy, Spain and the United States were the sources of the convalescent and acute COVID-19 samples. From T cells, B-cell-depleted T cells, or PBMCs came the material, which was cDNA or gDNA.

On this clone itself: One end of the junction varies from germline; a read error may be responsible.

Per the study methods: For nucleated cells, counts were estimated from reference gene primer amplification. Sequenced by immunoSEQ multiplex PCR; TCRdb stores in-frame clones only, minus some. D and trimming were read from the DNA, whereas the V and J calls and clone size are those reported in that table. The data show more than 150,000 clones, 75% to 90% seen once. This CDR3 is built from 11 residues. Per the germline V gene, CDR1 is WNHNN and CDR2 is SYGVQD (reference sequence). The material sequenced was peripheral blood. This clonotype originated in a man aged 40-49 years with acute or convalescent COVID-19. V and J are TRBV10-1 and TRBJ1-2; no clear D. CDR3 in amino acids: CASSDGGNPVF. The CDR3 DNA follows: TGCGCCAGCAGTGACGGCGGGAATCCGGTCTTC.